A single sample gave rise to the 19 T cell receptor beta chains below, sequenced in a study of cytomegalovirus exposure and HLA in healthy donors. PCR primers comprised 60 Vbeta and 13 Jbeta primers. Produced via immunoSEQ multiplex PCR; TCRdb's table is partial and in-frame only. This table has about 64,000 clones, less than 90% appearing once. The sequenced sample was PBMCs. The receptors stem from a female donor in good health and CMV-seronegative.

In its sample, this clone was seen once. The genes are TRBV7-2 and TRBJ2-7; 13 nucleotides align to TRBD2. The CDR3 totals 16 residues. CDR1 is SGHTA, CDR2 FQGNSA, per germline. Trimming took 5 bases from V and 2 from J; bases not matched to a gene: 6. CDR3 nucleotides: TGTGCCAGCAGCCCACTAGCGGGAGGGGGCCCCTACGAGCAGTACTTC. Its protein product is CASSPLAGGGPYEQYF.

The sample holds a few counts of this clone. The chain is built from TRBV4-2 and TRBJ2-7; 8 bases map to TRBD2. The V gene end was trimmed by 3 bases and the J gene end by 0 bases; junction bases not matched to a gene: 7. The CDR3 covers 16 residues. Germline CDR1 is LGHNA and CDR2 is YNFKEQ. For the CDR3, the DNA is TGTGCCAGCAGCCACCCCACTAGCGGTGTCTCCTACGAGCAGTACTTC. Protein: CASSHPTSGVSYEQYF.

This chain links TRBV6-5 with TRBJ2-1, with a tentative D call TRBD2 (5 bases). Germline lookup yields CDR1 MNHEY and CDR2 SVGAGI. The CDR3 loop spans 15 amino acids. Trimming shortened V by 2 bases and J by 2 bases, and 10 bases separated the two germline ends. CDR3 nucleotide sequence: TGTGCCAGCAGTTACCGAGGGAGCGCCTACAATGAGCAGTTCTTC. Residues: CASSYRGSAYNEQFF.

On this clone itself: Compared with germline, one end of the junction differs, possibly owing to a read error. This chain joins TRBV18 and TRBJ1-2; D unresolved. This CDR3 contains 14 residues. CDR1 is KGHSH, CDR2 LQKENI, per germline. CDR3: CASSPPGRSYGYTF. As DNA, the CDR3 is TGTGCCAGCTCCCCACCCGGGAGGTCTTACGGCTACACCTTC.

The gene calls are TRBV5-4 and TRBJ2-2; 10 bases match TRBD1. CDR3 size: 17 residues. Germline trimming cut 4 bases from V and 6 bases from J; bases unmatched to any gene: 12. Germline CDR1 SGHNT, CDR2 YYREEE (reference sequence). Written as DNA, the CDR3 is TGTGCCAGCAGCAGCCGGGACAGGGGATGGATCGCCGGGGAGCTGTTTTTT. This sequence encodes CASSSRDRGWIAGELFF.

The chain combines TRBV10-3 with TRBJ2-5; 7 bases fit TRBD1. The tail of the sequence fits TRBJ2-7 better, so the J call may be wrong. The germline V gene encodes CDR1 ENHRY and CDR2 SYGVKD. This CDR3 has 13 residues. The CDR3 sequence: CAISPGGNYEQYF. The CDR3 DNA reads TGTGCCATCTCTCCAGGGGGAAACTACGAGCAGTACTTC.

The genes are TRBV4-2 and TRBJ1-4, with TRBD1 as a possible D gene (6 bases). V was clipped by 0 bases and J by 3 bases, with 17 bases between them. Germline V CDR1 and CDR2: LGHNA, YNFKEQ. The CDR3 totals 18 residues. CDR3 nucleotide sequence: TGTGCCAGCAGCCAAGAAGTGGTACAGGGTAGGCCTAATGAAAAACTGTTTTTT. It encodes CASSQEVVQGRPNEKLFF.

The sample holds one count of this clone. This chain links TRBV27 with TRBJ1-1; 10 bases match TRBD1. This CDR3 comprises 14 residues. V shed 9 bases, J shed 8 bases, and the junction held 12 bases outside the gene matches. Germline CDR1 MNHEY, CDR2 SMNVEV (reference sequence). In DNA, the CDR3 is TGTGCCAGTAACTCGGGACAGGGGAGACGGGAAGCTTTCTTT. This gives the protein CASNSGQGRREAFF.

The genes are TRBV6-5 and TRBJ1-3; 9 bases line up with TRBD1. J was trimmed by 3 bases and V by 0 bases; bases with no gene match: 3. CDR3 length: 16 amino acids. CDR1 and CDR2 from the germline V gene are MNHEY and SVGAGI. Written as DNA, the CDR3 is TGTGCCAGCAGTTACTCAGGGACAGGGAATGGAAACACCATATATTTT. Protein: CASSYSGTGNGNTIYF.

The chain's CDR3 is CATSRDQQGSSGANVLTF. CDR3 sequence (DNA): TGTGCCACCAGCAGAGATCAGCAGGGGAGCTCTGGGGCCAACGTCCTGACTTTC. The rearrangement joins TRBV15 to TRBJ2-6, with a possible D match to TRBD1 (6 bases). V was cut by 0 bases and J by 0 bases, with 12 bases left in between. Germline V gene sequence: CDR1 LNHNV, CDR2 YYDKDF (reference sequence). There are 18 residues in the CDR3.

This clone was picked up a small number of times. This chain connects TRBV21-1 to TRBJ2-1; the table's D call, TRBD1, has no DNA check behind it. TRBV21-1 is flagged as a pseudogene. The CDR3 extends over 17 amino acids. The CDR3 spells CASSQTRGRLESNEQFF. DNA for the CDR3: TGTGCCAGCAGCCAAACCAGGGGGCGCCTAGAGTCCAATGAGCAGTTCTTC.

V is TRBV28 and J is TRBJ1-5; TRBD1 aligns across 8 bases. The length of the CDR3 is 14 residues. CDR1 is MDHEN, CDR2 SYDVKM, per germline. V gave up 5 bases and J gave up 3 bases; unmatched junction bases: 3. The DNA for the CDR3 is TGTGCCAGCAGTGGGACAGGAACCAATCAGCCCCAGCATTTT. As protein: CASSGTGTNQPQHF.

The chain has TRBV9 and TRBJ2-7; possibly TRBD2 for D (6 bases). The germline V and J ends were trimmed by 3 bases and 6 bases, with 22 bases remaining between them. CDR3 length equals 16 residues. Germline assignment: CDR1 SGDLS and CDR2 YYNGEE. The CDR3 DNA is TGTGCCAGCAGCGCCACCTCGGAGGGCCAGTCGGGCGAGCAGTACTTC. Protein sequence: CASSATSEGQSGEQYF.

The chain employs TRBV28 and TRBJ2-7; 9 bases line up with TRBD2. V shed 6 bases and J 5 bases; nucleotides not matched to a gene: 17. This CDR3 is built from 17 residues. Germline V gene lookup returns CDR1 MDHEN and CDR2 SYDVKM. The CDR3 DNA reads as TGTGCCAGCAGAACAGCGGGAGGAGCGGGCAACGAGGACGAGCAGTACTTC. Its protein is CASRTAGGAGNEDEQYF.

The gene calls are TRBV6-5 and TRBJ2-6; 7 nucleotides match TRBD2. This CDR3 spans 15 amino acids. The germline CDR1 and CDR2 sequences are MNHEY and SVGAGI. The ends lost 2 bases at V and 3 bases at J; junction bases unmatched: 1. Here the CDR3 DNA reads TGTGCCAGCAGTTACCGGGGGGATGGGGCCAACGTCCTGACTTTC. This translates into CASSYRGDGANVLTF.

The chain uses TRBV19 and TRBJ2-4, with 9 bases identical to TRBD2. The germline V gene has CDR1 LNHDA and CDR2 SQIVND (reference sequence). The CDR3 contains 15 residues. The trim removed 4 bases at V and 9 bases at J, leaving 10 bases unmatched. CDR3 residues: CASSTKIAGDFIQYF. In DNA, the CDR3 is TGTGCCAGTAGTACGAAGATAGCGGGAGATTTCATTCAGTACTTC.

V is TRBV5-5 and J is TRBJ1-2; perhaps TRBD1 as D (6 bases). The V gene's germline CDR1 is SGHKS and CDR2 YYEKEE (reference sequence). V was trimmed by 0 bases and J by 3 bases, leaving 12 bases between them. The CDR3 runs to 15 residues. CDR3 DNA: TGTGCCAGCAGCTTGGGGGGGACACCGGACTATGGCTACACCTTC. It is translated as CASSLGGTPDYGYTF. Supplemented by reference TRBV5-5 and TRBJ1-2, the full variable domain reads DAGVTQSPTHLIKTRGQQVTLRCSPISGHKSVSWYQQVLGQGPQFIFQYYEKEERGRGNFPDRFSARQFPNYSSELNVNALLLGDSALYLCASSLGGTPDYGYTFGSGTRLTVV.

The V and J genes are TRBV4-2 and TRBJ2-5; 8 nucleotides agree with TRBD1. The CDR3 runs to 15 residues. The V segment lost 2 bases and the J segment 1 base; nucleotides outside the gene matches: 3. CDR1 LGHNA and CDR2 YNFKEQ come from the germline V gene. For the CDR3, the DNA is TGTGCCAGCAGCCAACTGGACAGGGCCCAAGAGACCCAGTACTTC. It yields the protein CASSQLDRAQETQYF.

The chain combines TRBV18 with TRBJ2-7, with 8 bases identical to TRBD2. V shed 6 bases and J 5 bases; nucleotides not matched to a gene: 6. CDR1 KGHSH and CDR2 LQKENI come from the germline V gene. The CDR3 runs 13 residues. In DNA form, the CDR3 reads TGTGCCAGCTCGGTAGCGGGATACCACGAGCAGTACTTC. It encodes CASSVAGYHEQYF.